This T cell receptor beta chain emerged from a study of Ad26.COV2.S vaccination and SARS-CoV-2 variants. Points from the study as a whole: Placebo and vaccine recipients had non-spike TCR breadth that was similar.

Using immunoSEQ multiplex PCR, the repertoire was profiled, and TCRdb retains in-frame clones only, with some absent. This table holds about 500,000 clones, around 89% found once. V lost 4 bases to trimming and J lost 3 bases, with 15 bases between them. The CDR3 length is 15 residues. Germline V lookup: CDR1 MNHEY, CDR2 SVGAGI. Treatment in this sample: over 15 received Ad26.COV2.S at low or high dose, single or two shots; about 5 received placebo; per-sample allocation not given. The study sampled participants on day 63 after the first vaccine or placebo injection. In the vaccine, an Ad26 vector expressed the SARS-CoV-2 spike of the Wuhan strain. Note on this clone: Its antigen is unknown.

The sequence came from a person between 18 and 65 years old who received the Ad26.COV2.S COVID-19 vaccine or a placebo. The chain is built from TRBV6-5 and TRBJ2-5; tentatively, D is TRBD2 (6 bases). The sample was peripheral blood, taken in a trial of Ad26.COV2.S vaccine versus placebo. In nucleotides, the CDR3 is TGTGCCAGCAGTTCTGGGGGGAAGGGGAAAGAGACCCAGTACTTC. Protein product: CASSSGGKGKETQYF.